This paragraph reports one TCR beta chain. Its target antigen remains unknown. The sample holds no much larger clone one base away, and base qualities are not on file. The sample originates from a study of early stage breast cancer tumors (TCRdb year 2017). For context, the study as a whole: Of the roughly 17 invasive breast tumors, about a dozen were found to be estrogen receptor-positive, progesterone receptor-positive and HER2-negative. Of the approximately twelve ER+/PR+/HER2- tumors, eight were classified as invasive ductal carcinomas and four as invasive lobular carcinomas. The average read coverage per sample was approximately 9.8-fold. A total of roughly 2.5 million templates, representing roughly 1,100,000 unique clonotypes, were detected across all samples.

Each sample was amplified as two independent genomic DNA replicates: around 0.45 ug for blood and about 1.4 ug for tumor or normal breast. TCRB sequencing of genomic DNA was carried out with the ImmunoSeq Intro kit according to the manufacturer's instructions. For absolute quantification, the roughly 30-cycle multiplex PCR included proprietary primers along with spike-in control sequences. Single-end 150-bp reads were used to sequence an 87-bp fragment spanning the CDR3 and the flanking V and J genes. Each lane of an Illumina MiSeq using version 3.0 chemistry carried seven multiplexed samples, with two replicates per sample. Per the original workflow: Raw data were processed with the vendor's proprietary pipeline, and both replicates were merged into a single result per sample. Clonotypes were defined as productive rearrangements sharing the V-gene family, CDR3 amino acid sequence and J-gene segment. Clonality was calculated as 1 minus the normalized Shannon entropy (Pielou evenness) of TCRB abundances. T cell density was estimated as total templates divided by the number of input cells, with the number of input cells inferred from the DNA input amount. Recon was used with default parameters to estimate total repertoire diversity and clonality. Tumor-enriched clonotypes were defined as having over 0.1% abundance in tumor and at least 32-fold higher abundance than in normal breast. The table was pulled from immuneACCESS by TCRdb, which kept in-frame rearrangements only. Such tables lose some clones; where checked, under half of the loss comes from unresolved V genes, and the rest has no known cause. The V and J calls and the clone size are those of that table, but D and trimming were determined from the DNA. The sample table lists almost 55,000 clones, 85% to 95% of them with a count of one. The top ten hold about 5% of the sample.

General findings and caveats noted by the study authors: Tumors showed about 2.3-fold higher T cell density and higher clonality than adjacent normal breast tissue. Because the cohort was small, a breakdown by tumor subtype could not be done. Repertoires from blood and normal breast were more alike than repertoires from blood and tumor, and in about 90% of the 16 patients, comparing each tissue with blood separated tumor from normal. Enriched TCRB sequences shared across patients were mostly commonly generated sequences, unlikely to play an important role in the tumor microenvironment. Bulk genomic DNA sequencing of unsorted cells missed chain pairing and functional markers such as CD4, CD8 and FOXP3.

The CDR3 measures 13 amino acids from cysteine to phenylalanine. Only the CDR3 region is kept as DNA, spanning 39 bases read in frame from base 1. The germline V gene specifies SQVTM as CDR1 and ANQGSEA as CDR2. Trimmed from V: 7 bases; trimmed from J: 0 bases; junction bases lacking a gene match: 4. The study profiled bulk TCR beta-chain repertoires in matched peripheral blood, tumor and adjacent normal breast tissue taken from over 15 patients with early-stage breast cancer. Before surgery, about 5-10 mL of whole blood was collected into EDTA tubes and then processed within 2 hours. Peripheral blood mononuclear cells were isolated by Ficoll-Paque centrifugation in SepMate-50 tubes. PBMCs were cryopreserved in aliquots of roughly 1.8 to 4.5 million cells in about 90% FBS with about 10% DMSO and kept in liquid nitrogen. The Qiagen AllPrep DNA/RNA Mini kit was used for genomic DNA extraction.

The sequence is built from TRBV29-1 and TRBJ2-3; TRBD1 fits 7 bases in the junction. Sequencing was done on a sample of blood. The sequence was collected from a person aged 70 to 80 with breast cancer. In nucleotides, the sequence is TGCAGCGGACAGGGTGCTAGCACAGATACGCAGTATTTT. The translation is CSGQGASTDTQYF.